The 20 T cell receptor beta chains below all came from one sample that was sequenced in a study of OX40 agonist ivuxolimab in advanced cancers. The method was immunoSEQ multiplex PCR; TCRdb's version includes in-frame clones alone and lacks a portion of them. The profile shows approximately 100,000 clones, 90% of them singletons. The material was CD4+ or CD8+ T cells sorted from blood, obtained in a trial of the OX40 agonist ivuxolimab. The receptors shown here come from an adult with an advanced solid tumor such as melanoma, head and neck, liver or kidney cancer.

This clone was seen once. The CDR3: CASSLVFRGRPGELFF. Written as DNA, the CDR3 is TGTGCCAGCAGCTTAGTGTTCAGGGGGCGCCCCGGGGAGCTGTTTTTT. This chain joins TRBV7-2 and TRBJ2-2; 8 bases fit TRBD1. Germline values: CDR1 SGHTA, CDR2 FQGNSA. CDR3 length: 16 residues. J gave up 6 bases and V 1 base, and 7 bases lay outside the gene matches.

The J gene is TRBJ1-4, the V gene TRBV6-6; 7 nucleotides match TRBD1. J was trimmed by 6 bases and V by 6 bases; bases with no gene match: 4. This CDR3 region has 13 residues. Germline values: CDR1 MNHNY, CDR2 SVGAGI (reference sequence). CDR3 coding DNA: TGTGCCAGCAGGAGGGACAGAGATGAAAAACTGTTTTTT. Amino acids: CASRRDRDEKLFF.

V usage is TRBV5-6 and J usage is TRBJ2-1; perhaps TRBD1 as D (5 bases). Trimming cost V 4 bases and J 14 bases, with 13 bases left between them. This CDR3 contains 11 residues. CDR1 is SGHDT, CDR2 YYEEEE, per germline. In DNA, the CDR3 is TGTGCCAGCAGCCTCGCAGGGAAGGAGTTCTTC. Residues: CASSLAGKEFF.

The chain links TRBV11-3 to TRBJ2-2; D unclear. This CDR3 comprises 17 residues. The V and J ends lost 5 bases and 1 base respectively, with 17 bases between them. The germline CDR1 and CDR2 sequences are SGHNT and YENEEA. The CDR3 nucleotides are TGTGCCAGCAGCGAGGTATTTACCCGCGGGAACACCGGGGAGCTGTTTTTT. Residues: CASSEVFTRGNTGELFF.

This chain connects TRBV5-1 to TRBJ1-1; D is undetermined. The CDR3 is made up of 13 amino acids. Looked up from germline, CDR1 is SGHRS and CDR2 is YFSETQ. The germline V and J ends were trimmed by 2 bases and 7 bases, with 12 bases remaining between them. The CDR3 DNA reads TGCGCCAGCAGCTTATTGGCAGAGCGTGAAGCTTTCTTT. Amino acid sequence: CASSLLAEREAFF.

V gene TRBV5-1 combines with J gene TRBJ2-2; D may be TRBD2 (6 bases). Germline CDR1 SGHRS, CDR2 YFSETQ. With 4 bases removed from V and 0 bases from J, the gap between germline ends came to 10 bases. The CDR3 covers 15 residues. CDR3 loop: CASSREPPNTGELFF. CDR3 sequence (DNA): TGCGCCAGCAGCCGGGAGCCACCGAACACCGGGGAGCTGTTTTTT.

For the CDR3, the DNA is TGTGCCAGCACCCAGACGGGGATGAACACTGAAGCTTTCTTT. Protein sequence: CASTQTGMNTEAFF. The chain carries TRBV6-6 and TRBJ1-1; D gene unclear. The V gene lost 7 bases and the J gene lost 0 bases, with 12 bases spanning the gap. CDR1 and CDR2 from the germline V gene are MNHNY and SVGAGI (reference sequence). CDR3 length: 14 residues.

CDR3 loop: CAILSGDTQYF. In DNA, the CDR3 is TGTGCCATCCTCTCTGGAGATACGCAGTATTTT. V usage is TRBV6-6 and J usage is TRBJ2-3; D gene ambiguous. This CDR3 is 11 amino acids long. V was shortened by 10 bases and J by 5 bases, with 10 bases between the two germline ends. Germline values: CDR1 MNHNY, CDR2 SVGAGI (reference sequence).

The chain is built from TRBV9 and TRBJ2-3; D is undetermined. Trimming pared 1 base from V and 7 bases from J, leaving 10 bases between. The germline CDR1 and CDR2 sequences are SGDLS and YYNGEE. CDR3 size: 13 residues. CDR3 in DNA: TGTGCCAGCAGCGTAAATTCTCCAAATACGCAGTATTTT. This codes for CASSVNSPNTQYF.

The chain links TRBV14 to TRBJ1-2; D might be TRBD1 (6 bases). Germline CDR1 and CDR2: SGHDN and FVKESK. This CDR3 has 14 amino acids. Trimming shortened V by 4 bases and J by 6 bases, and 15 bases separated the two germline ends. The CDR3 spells CASSRQGKYDGYTF. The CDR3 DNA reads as TGTGCCAGCAGCCGGCAGGGGAAATACGATGGCTACACCTTC.

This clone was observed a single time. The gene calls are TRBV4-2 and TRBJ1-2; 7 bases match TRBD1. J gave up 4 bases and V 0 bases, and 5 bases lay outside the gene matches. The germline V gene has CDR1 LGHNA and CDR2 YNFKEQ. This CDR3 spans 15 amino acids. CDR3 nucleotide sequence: TGTGCCAGCAGCCAAGATCTAAAGGGGGCCTATGGCTACACCTTC. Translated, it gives CASSQDLKGAYGYTF.

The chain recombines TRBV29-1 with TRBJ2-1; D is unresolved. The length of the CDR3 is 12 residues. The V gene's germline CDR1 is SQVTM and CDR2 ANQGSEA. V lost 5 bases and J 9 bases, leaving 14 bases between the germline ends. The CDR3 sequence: CSVLILYSEQFF. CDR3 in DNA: TGCAGCGTTCTAATACTATATAGTGAGCAGTTCTTC.

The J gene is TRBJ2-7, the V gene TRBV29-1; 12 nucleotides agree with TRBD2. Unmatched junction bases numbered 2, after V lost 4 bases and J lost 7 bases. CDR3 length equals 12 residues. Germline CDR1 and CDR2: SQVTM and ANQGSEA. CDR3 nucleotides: TGCAGCGTTGCTAGCGGGAGGGTTGAGCAGTACTTC. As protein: CSVASGRVEQYF.

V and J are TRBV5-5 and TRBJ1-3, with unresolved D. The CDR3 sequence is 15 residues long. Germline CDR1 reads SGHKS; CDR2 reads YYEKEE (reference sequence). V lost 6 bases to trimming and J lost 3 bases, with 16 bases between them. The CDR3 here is CASTNTPDHGNTIYF. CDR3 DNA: TGTGCCAGCACCAATACACCGGATCATGGAAACACCATATATTTT. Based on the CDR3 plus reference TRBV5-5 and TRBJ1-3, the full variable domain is DAGVTQSPTHLIKTRGQQVTLRCSPISGHKSVSWYQQVLGQGPQFIFQYYEKEERGRGNFPDRFSARQFPNYSSELNVNALLLGDSALYLCASTNTPDHGNTIYFGEGSWLTVV.

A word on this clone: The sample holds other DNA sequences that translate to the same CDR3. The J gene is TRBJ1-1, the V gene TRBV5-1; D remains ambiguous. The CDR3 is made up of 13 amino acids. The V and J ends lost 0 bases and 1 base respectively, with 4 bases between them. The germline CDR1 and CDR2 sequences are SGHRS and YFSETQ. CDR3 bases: TGCGCCAGCAGCTTGGGGGGGAACACTGAAGCTTTCTTT. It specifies CASSLGGNTEAFF.

CDR3 loop: CASSEGGLAGNTDTQYF. The CDR3 bases are TGTGCCAGCAGCGAGGGGGGACTAGCGGGCAACACAGATACGCAGTATTTT. The chain employs TRBV9 and TRBJ2-3; 12 bases fit TRBD2. This CDR3 contains 17 residues. Germline loops: CDR1 SGDLS, CDR2 YYNGEE. Trimming at V came to 3 bases and at J to 2 bases, leaving 7 bases not matched to a gene.

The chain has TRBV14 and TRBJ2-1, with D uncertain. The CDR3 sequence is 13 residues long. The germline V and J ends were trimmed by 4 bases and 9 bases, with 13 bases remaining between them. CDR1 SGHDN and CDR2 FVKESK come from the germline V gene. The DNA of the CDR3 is TGTGCCAGCAGCCGATACCAAGTGGGTGAGCAGTTCTTC. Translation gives CASSRYQVGEQFF. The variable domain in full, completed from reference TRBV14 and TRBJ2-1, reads EAGVTQFPSHSVIEKGQTVTLRCDPISGHDNLYWYRRVMGKEIKFLLHFVKESKQDESGMPNNRFLAERTGGTYSTLKVQPAELEDSGVYFCASSRYQVGEQFFGPGTRLTVL.

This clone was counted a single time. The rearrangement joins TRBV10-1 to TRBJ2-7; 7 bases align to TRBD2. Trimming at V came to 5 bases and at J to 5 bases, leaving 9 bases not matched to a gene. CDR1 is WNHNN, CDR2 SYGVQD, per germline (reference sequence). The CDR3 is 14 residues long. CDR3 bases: TGCGCCAGCAGTCCGGGAGGCTCGAAGGACGAGCAGTACTTC. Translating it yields CASSPGGSKDEQYF.

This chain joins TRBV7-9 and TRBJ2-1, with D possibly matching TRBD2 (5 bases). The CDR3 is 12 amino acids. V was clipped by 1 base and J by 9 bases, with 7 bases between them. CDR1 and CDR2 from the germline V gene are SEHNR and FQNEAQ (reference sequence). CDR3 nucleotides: TGTGCCAGCAGCTTAGGGACTCTTGAGCAGTTCTTC. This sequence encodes CASSLGTLEQFF.

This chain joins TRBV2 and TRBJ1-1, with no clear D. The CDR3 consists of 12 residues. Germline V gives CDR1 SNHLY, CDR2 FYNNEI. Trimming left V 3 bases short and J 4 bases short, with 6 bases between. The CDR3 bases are TGTGCCAGCAGTGAGGGCAGCACTGAAGCTTTCTTT. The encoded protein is CASSEGSTEAFF.